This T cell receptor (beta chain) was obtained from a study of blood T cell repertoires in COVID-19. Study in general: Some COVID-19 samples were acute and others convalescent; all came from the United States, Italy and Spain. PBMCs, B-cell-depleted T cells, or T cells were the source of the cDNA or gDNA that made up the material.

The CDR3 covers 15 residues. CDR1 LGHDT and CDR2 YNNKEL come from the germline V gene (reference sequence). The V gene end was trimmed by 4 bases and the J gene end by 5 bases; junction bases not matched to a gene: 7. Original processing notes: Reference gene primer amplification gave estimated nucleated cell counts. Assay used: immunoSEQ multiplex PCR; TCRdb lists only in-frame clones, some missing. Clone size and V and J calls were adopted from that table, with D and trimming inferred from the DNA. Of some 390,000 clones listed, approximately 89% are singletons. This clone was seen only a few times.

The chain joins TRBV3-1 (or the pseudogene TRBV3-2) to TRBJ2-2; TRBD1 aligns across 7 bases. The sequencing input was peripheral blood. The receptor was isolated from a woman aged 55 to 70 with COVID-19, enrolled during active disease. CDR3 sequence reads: CASSLTRQGTGELFF. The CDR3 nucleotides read TGTGCCAGCAGCCTGACCCGACAGGGTACCGGGGAGCTGTTTTTT.